This T cell receptor (beta chain) was captured in a study of liver allograft versus peripheral blood T cells. The overall study: Recipients' peripheral blood T cell receptor repertoires were compared with those in transplanted livers.

This clonotype occurred a few times. No antigen is known for it. General study findings and limits: Liver allograft and peripheral blood T cell receptor repertoires reportedly differed.

This CDR3 is 13 amino acids long. The V gene lost 3 bases and the J gene lost 6 bases, with 12 bases spanning the gap. TCRdb ran MiXCR on the reads and lists one entry per CDR3 protein. The data show some 5,500 distinct CDR3 sequences, over 12% seen once. This chain links TRBV12-3 or TRBV12-4 with TRBJ2-7; D gene unclear. This TCR derives from a human patient who had a liver transplant. The graft donor may be the source of some T cells. The CDR3 loop is CASSFRQIGEQYF. In DNA, the CDR3 is TGTGCCAGCAGTTTTCGGCAGATCGGCGAGCAGTACTTC.